This T cell receptor beta chain was recorded in a study of cytomegalovirus exposure and HLA in healthy donors. Study conclusions and caveats: The study flagged approximately 180 TCR beta chains as cytomegalovirus-associated. Accurate predictions that matched the HLA-A and HLA-B alleles of most subjects were reportedly made from TCR beta sequences. An analysis that came later showed most CMV-associated TCR beta chains appearing HLA-restricted.

60 Vbeta and 13 Jbeta primers were used in PCR. The assay was immunoSEQ multiplex PCR, and TCRdb's table has in-frame clones only and misses some. The sample has about 130,000 clones, approximately 89% seen once. In germline, CDR1 is ENHRY, CDR2 SYGVKD. After removal of 3 bases from V and 2 bases from J, the junction contained 19 bases not matched to a gene. This CDR3 region has 20 residues. Those who donated were healthy bone marrow donors. With respect to this clone: Its matching antigen is unknown.

Material for sequencing was PBMCs. V usage is TRBV10-3 and J usage is TRBJ2-5; TRBD2 agrees at 9 bases. This receptor was obtained from a woman between 25 and 40 years old in good health and CMV-seropositive. This CDR3 reads CAISDPAGGGRARRQETQYF. CDR3 sequence (DNA): TGTGCCATCAGTGACCCGGCGGGCGGCGGGAGGGCCAGGAGGCAAGAGACCCAGTACTTC.